These 21 T cell receptor beta chains originate from one sample sequenced in a study of cytomegalovirus exposure and HLA in healthy donors. PCR was performed using 60 Vbeta and 13 Jbeta primers. Sequencing used immunoSEQ multiplex PCR; TCRdb keeps in-frame clones, though not all of them. The sample includes some 190,000 clones, about 80% of them seen just once. The specimen sequenced was PBMCs. The receptors derive from a woman aged 25-40 years in good health and CMV-seronegative.

This clone showed up just once. The chain has TRBV6-5 and TRBJ1-1, with D perhaps TRBD1 (5 bases). V lost 5 bases and J lost 2, with 9 bases in between. Looked up from germline, CDR1 is MNHEY and CDR2 is SVGAGI. This CDR3 region has 13 residues. For the CDR3, the DNA is TGTGCCAGCAGTGAGACAGTTAACACTGAAGCTTTCTTT. It is translated as CASSETVNTEAFF.

This clone qualifies as medium-sized (0.01 to 0.1%). The chain has TRBV6-1 and TRBJ2-7; TRBD2 agrees at 11 bases. V was clipped by 2 bases and J by 1 base; unmatched bases: 1. The CDR3 is 15 amino acids. Germline V gene sequence: CDR1 MNHNS, CDR2 SASEGT. The CDR3 is CASSELAGGSYEQYF. CDR3 DNA sequence: TGTGCCAGCAGTGAACTAGCGGGGGGATCCTACGAGCAGTACTTC.

The rearrangement links TRBV4-2 to TRBJ2-7; 8 bases are a match to TRBD2. This CDR3 region has 14 residues. V was pared by 7 bases and J by 7 bases, with 12 bases of the junction left unmatched. Per the germline V gene, CDR1 is LGHNA and CDR2 is YNFKEQ. The CDR3 DNA reads as TGTGCCAGCACCCTTAGCGGGGCCGCGGGGGAGCAGTACTTC. Its protein is CASTLSGAAGEQYF.

J is TRBJ1-5 and V is TRBV7-8, with 10 positions matching TRBD1. The germline gives CDR1 SGHVS, CDR2 FQNEAQ. The CDR3 is made up of 15 amino acids. The junction had 8 bases not matched to a gene; V was cut back by 5 bases and J by 7 bases. The CDR3: CASSPDRGKGQPQHF. The CDR3 DNA is TGTGCCAGCAGCCCGGACAGGGGGAAGGGACAGCCCCAGCATTTT.

The chain is built from TRBV7-8 and TRBJ2-3, with D possibly being TRBD2 (5 bases). The CDR3 loop spans 16 amino acids. Germline CDR1 reads SGHVS; CDR2 reads FQNEAQ. The V end was cut by 1 base, the J end by 2 bases, with 13 bases between. The CDR3 is CASSLEQRIYTDTQYF. The DNA for the CDR3 is TGTGCCAGCAGCTTAGAACAGCGGATTTACACAGATACGCAGTATTTT.

This clone came up a few times. V gene TRBV4-3 combines with J gene TRBJ2-7; the match to TRBD1 covers 7 bases. V was clipped by 2 bases and J by 0 bases; unmatched bases: 4. CDR1 is LGHNA, CDR2 YSLEER, per germline. CDR3 length equals 15 residues. The CDR3 is CASSQWDSNSYEQYF. The DNA for the CDR3 is TGCGCCAGCAGCCAATGGGACAGCAACTCCTACGAGCAGTACTTC.

The gene calls are TRBV5-1 and TRBJ2-7; 11 bases are a match to TRBD1. The CDR3 has 17 amino acids. Per germline, CDR1 SGHRS and CDR2 YFSETQ. V shed 6 bases, J shed 6 bases, and the junction held 17 bases outside the gene matches. The DNA of the CDR3 is TGCGCCAGCACGAGGACAGGGGGCGGTAAAGTCATGGGCGAGCAGTACTTC. It is translated as CASTRTGGGKVMGEQYF.

The V call is TRBV6-5, the J call TRBJ1-1; D is perhaps TRBD1 (6 bases). V was clipped by 4 bases and J by 0 bases, with 9 bases between them. The CDR3 has 14 amino acids. Germline CDR1 MNHEY, CDR2 SVGAGI. The CDR3 bases are TGTGCCAGCAGTTCCGGGACAATGAACACTGAAGCTTTCTTT. Amino acid sequence: CASSSGTMNTEAFF.

The gene calls are TRBV5-6 and TRBJ2-1; D remains ambiguous. Germline CDR1 SGHDT, CDR2 YYEEEE. CDR3 length: 11 amino acids. Trimming removed 4 bases at V and 10 bases at J, with 9 bases between. The CDR3 loop is CASSDFIEQFF. The DNA of the CDR3 is TGTGCCAGCAGCGACTTCATCGAGCAGTTCTTC.

V usage is TRBV4-1 and J usage is TRBJ2-3; 10 bases agree with TRBD2. The CDR3 is 18 residues long. V was clipped by 0 bases and J by 0 bases; unmatched bases: 6. CDR1 is MGHRA and CDR2 is YSYEKL in the germline V gene. In nucleotides, the CDR3 is TGCGCCAGCAGCCAAGATAACGGACTAGCGGATAGCACAGATACGCAGTATTTT. Encoded protein: CASSQDNGLADSTDTQYF.

J is TRBJ2-7 and V is TRBV4-1; 9 bases agree with TRBD1. Losses at the gene ends were 2 bases for V and 0 bases for J; bases not matched to a gene: 2. Germline assignment: CDR1 MGHRA and CDR2 YSYEKL. The CDR3 length is 15 residues. The DNA of the CDR3 is TGCGCCAGCAGCCAAACAGGGGGCGCCTCCTACGAGCAGTACTTC. This sequence encodes CASSQTGGASYEQYF.

This sequence joins TRBV5-1 and TRBJ2-7; no clear D. This CDR3 contains 13 residues. V was trimmed by 0 bases and J by 5 bases, leaving 9 bases between them. Per the germline V gene, CDR1 is SGHRS and CDR2 is YFSETQ. Here the CDR3 reads CASSLAIVDEQYF. The CDR3 bases are TGCGCCAGCAGCTTGGCTATCGTAGACGAGCAGTACTTC.

The chain employs TRBV9 and TRBJ1-1, with D unresolved. Germline V CDR1 and CDR2: SGDLS, YYNGEE. The CDR3 is 16 residues long. Trimming pared 0 bases from V and 1 base from J, leaving 13 bases between. CDR3 nucleotides: TGTGCCAGCAGCGTAGATCCCCACAGCCAGAACACTGAAGCTTTCTTT. As protein: CASSVDPHSQNTEAFF.

The J gene is TRBJ1-4, the V gene TRBV2, with D uncertain. Trimming removed 1 base from V and 10 bases from J, with 13 bases in between. Germline CDR1 and CDR2: SNHLY and FYNNEI. This CDR3 contains 14 residues. The CDR3 reads CASSEEGGSVKLFF. The CDR3 region has the DNA TGTGCCAGCAGTGAAGAGGGCGGGTCAGTAAAACTGTTTTTT. The full variable domain, its missing parts supplied by reference TRBV2 and TRBJ1-4, is EPEVTQTPSHQVTQMGQEVILRCVPISNHLYFYWYRQILGQKVEFLVSFYNNEISEKSEIFDDQFSVERPDGSNFTLKIRSTKLEDSAMYFCASSEEGGSVKLFFGSGTQLSVL.

V and J are TRBV7-3 and TRBJ1-5; a possible D gene is TRBD1 (5 bases). The CDR3 totals 13 residues. CDR1 is SGHTA and CDR2 is FQGTGA in the germline V gene. V lost 1 base and J lost 8, with 9 bases in between. The CDR3 loop reads CASSLSLGEPQHF. The CDR3 coding sequence is TGTGCCAGCAGCTTAAGTTTAGGGGAGCCCCAGCATTTT.

The V and J genes are TRBV10-1 and TRBJ2-5; 7 nucleotides match TRBD2. The CDR3 has 14 amino acids. With V trimmed by 6 bases and J by 4 bases, 8 bases remained unmatched. CDR1 is WNHNN and CDR2 is SYGVQD in the germline V gene (reference sequence). The CDR3 here is CASSASGFGETQYF. The DNA for the CDR3 is TGCGCCAGCAGCGCTAGCGGTTTTGGAGAGACCCAGTACTTC.

The chain combines TRBV19 with TRBJ1-5, with 8 bases aligning to TRBD1. CDR3 length equals 14 residues. The germline V gene has CDR1 LNHDA and CDR2 SQIVND (reference sequence). The trim removed 7 bases at V and 8 bases at J, leaving 10 bases unmatched. CDR3 nucleotides: TGTGCCAGTACTTACGGGACAGGCTGGGAGCCCCAGCATTTT. The encoded protein is CASTYGTGWEPQHF.

This sequence joins TRBV5-1 and TRBJ2-3; no firm D call. V dropped 3 bases and J dropped 6 bases, with 11 bases sitting between them. This CDR3 contains 13 residues. Germline lookup yields CDR1 SGHRS and CDR2 YFSETQ. The CDR3 loop is CASSSHNGDTQYF. In DNA form, the CDR3 reads TGCGCCAGCAGCTCGCATAACGGGGATACGCAGTATTTT.

This clone was seen only a few times. The sample carries other DNA sequences with the same CDR3. The chain is built from TRBV18 and TRBJ1-2; D is unclear. Looked up from germline, CDR1 is KGHSH and CDR2 is LQKENI. The CDR3 is made up of 14 amino acids. Deletions cut 6 bases from V and 4 bases from J, with 15 bases between. This CDR3 is CASSREGGGYGYTF. In DNA, the CDR3 is TGTGCCAGCTCTCGGGAGGGCGGCGGCTATGGCTACACCTTC. Full variable domain (rest looked up from reference TRBV18 and TRBJ1-2): NAGVMQNPRHLVRRRGQEARLRCSPMKGHSHVYWYRQLPEEGLKFMVYLQKENIIDESGMPKERFSAEFPKEGPSILRIQQVVRGDSAAYFCASSREGGGYGYTFGSGTRLTVV.

This clone turned up a few times. V usage is TRBV6-1 and J usage is TRBJ2-7; D not resolved. Trimming removed 4 bases at V and 2 bases at J, with 9 bases between. The CDR3 is made up of 13 amino acids. Germline V gene lookup returns CDR1 MNHNS and CDR2 SASEGT. CDR3 sequence (DNA): TGTGCCAGCAGTGCCTTCGACACCTACGAGCAGTACTTC. This translates into CASSAFDTYEQYF.

This clone has just one count. The chain has TRBV30 and TRBJ1-4; D might be TRBD1 (5 bases). The CDR3 runs 12 residues. The germline CDR1 and CDR2 sequences are GTSNPN and SVGIG (reference sequence). V lost 4 bases to trimming and J lost 5 bases, with 8 bases between them. The CDR3 loop reads CAWMGGNEKLFF. The DNA of the CDR3 is TGTGCCTGGATGGGGGGGAATGAAAAACTGTTTTTT. The full variable domain, rest sourced from reference TRBV30 and TRBJ1-4, is SQTIHQWPATLVQPVGSPLSLECTVEGTSNPNLYWYRQAAGRGLQLLFYSVGIGQISSEVPQNLSASRPQDRQFILSSKKLLLSDSGFYLCAWMGGNEKLFFGSGTQLSVL.